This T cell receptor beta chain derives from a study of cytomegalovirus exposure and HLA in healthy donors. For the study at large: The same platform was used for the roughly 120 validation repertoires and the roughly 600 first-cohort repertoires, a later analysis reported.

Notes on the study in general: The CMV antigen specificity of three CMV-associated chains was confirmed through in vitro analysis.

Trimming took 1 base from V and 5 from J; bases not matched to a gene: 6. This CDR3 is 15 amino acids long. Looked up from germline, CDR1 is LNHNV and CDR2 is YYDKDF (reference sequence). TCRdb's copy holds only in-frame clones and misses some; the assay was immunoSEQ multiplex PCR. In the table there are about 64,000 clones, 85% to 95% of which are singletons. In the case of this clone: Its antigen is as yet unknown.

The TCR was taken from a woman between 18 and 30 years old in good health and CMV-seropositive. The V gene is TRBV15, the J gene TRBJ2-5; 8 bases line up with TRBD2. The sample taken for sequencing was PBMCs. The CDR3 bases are TGTGCCACCAGCAGAGGGACTAGCTTAACGGAGACCCAGTACTTC. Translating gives CATSRGTSLTETQYF. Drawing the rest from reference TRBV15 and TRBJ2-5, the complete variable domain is DAMVIQNPRYQVTQFGKPVTLSCSQTLNHNVMYWYQQKSSQAPKLLFHYYDKDFNNEADTPDNFQSRRPNTSFCFLDIRSPGLGDTAMYLCATSRGTSLTETQYFGPGTRLLVL.